This paragraph reports one TCR beta chain. Its antigen is currently not known. It has no much larger one-base neighbor in the sample; base qualities were not kept. Whole blood was collected in K2EDTA tubes by collaborating institutions according to the institutions' own protocols. For TCRbeta analysis, collaborators shipped samples as frozen whole blood, isolated PBMCs, or DNA extracted from either of those sample types. TCRbeta CDR3 regions were amplified from genomic DNA by means of the immunoSEQ Assay, a bias-controlled multiplex PCR. Per the original workflow: The number of nucleated cells in each sample was estimated by amplification of reference gene primers within the assay. To quantify the absolute abundance of each unique TCRbeta CDR3 rearrangement, sequence reads were collapsed and filtered. Productive Simpson clonality was computed per sample as the square root of Simpson's diversity index over productive rearrangements. TCRdb's version of the immuneACCESS table is confined to in-frame rearrangements and falls short of the full clone set. An unresolved V gene accounts for under half of the shortfall where checked; the remainder is of unknown origin. V, J and clone size are taken as reported in that table, and D and trimming were inferred from the DNA itself. For this sample there are roughly 250,000 clones; around 86% appear just once. The ten biggest clones cover about an eighth of the sample.

For this chain, trimming is 3 bases at the V end and 6 bases at the J end, and the number of junction bases without a gene match is 6. CDR1 SGHRS and CDR2 YFSETQ are derived from the germline V gene. There are 14 amino acids in the CDR3, from cysteine to phenylalanine inclusive. Only the CDR3 DNA is retained, 42 bases long and in frame from the first base. The data were taken from a study of blood T cell repertoires in COVID-19 (dated by TCRdb to the early 2020s). Background for the entire study: Samples covering the acute and convalescent phases of COVID-19 were provided by collaborators in the United States, Italy and Spain. The material from the prospective study consisted of cDNA or gDNA derived from T cells, B-cell-depleted T cells, or PBMCs. Subjects who had been exposed to COVID-19, were actively infected with it, or had recovered from it provided the deeply sampled blood TCRbeta repertoires that made up the dataset. The repertoires were made available in a free public database intended to serve as a resource for research on the immune response to SARS-CoV-2. The samples were drawn from the first 160 participants of the ongoing ImmuneRACE study and from 950 to 1,500 subjects provided by 6 global collaborators. A de-identified subject ID, COVID-19 status, age in years and sex were almost always included in the sample metadata. Where available, HLA class I and class II types were taken from metadata supplied by the sample provider and were not determined by assay-based typing.

Overall study outcomes, separate from this receptor: How much clinical and demographic metadata was included differed by source and by participant, and the metadata was provided uncurated.

The chain was built from TRBV5-1 and TRBJ2-3; TRBD2 fits 8 bases in the junction. Sequencing input: peripheral blood. The sequence was obtained from a woman aged 60-75 years with active or convalescent COVID-19. The CDR3 amino acid sequence is: CASSSERGRDTQYF. The DNA sequence follows: TGCGCCAGCAGCTCGGAGCGGGGGAGGGATACGCAGTATTTT.